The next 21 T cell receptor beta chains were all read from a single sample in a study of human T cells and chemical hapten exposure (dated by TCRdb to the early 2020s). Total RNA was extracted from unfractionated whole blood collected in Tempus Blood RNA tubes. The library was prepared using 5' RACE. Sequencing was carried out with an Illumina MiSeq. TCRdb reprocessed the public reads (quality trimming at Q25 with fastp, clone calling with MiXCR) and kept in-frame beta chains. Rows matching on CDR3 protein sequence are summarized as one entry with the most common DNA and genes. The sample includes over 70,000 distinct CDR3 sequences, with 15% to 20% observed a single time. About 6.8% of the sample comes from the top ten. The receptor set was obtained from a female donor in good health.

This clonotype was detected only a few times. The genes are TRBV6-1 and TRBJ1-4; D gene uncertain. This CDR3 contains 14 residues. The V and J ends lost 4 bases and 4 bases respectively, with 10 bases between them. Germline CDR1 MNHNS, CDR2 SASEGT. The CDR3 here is CASSVGQLNEKLFF. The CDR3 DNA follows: TGTGCCAGCAGTGTTGGTCAGCTTAATGAAAAACTGTTTTTT.

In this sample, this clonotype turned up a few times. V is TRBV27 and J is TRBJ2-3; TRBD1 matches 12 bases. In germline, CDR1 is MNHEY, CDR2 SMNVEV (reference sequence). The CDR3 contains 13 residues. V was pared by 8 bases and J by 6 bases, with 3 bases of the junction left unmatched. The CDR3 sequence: CASRDRGPDTQYF. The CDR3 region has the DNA TGTGCCAGCCGGGACAGGGGGCCGGATACGCAGTATTTT.

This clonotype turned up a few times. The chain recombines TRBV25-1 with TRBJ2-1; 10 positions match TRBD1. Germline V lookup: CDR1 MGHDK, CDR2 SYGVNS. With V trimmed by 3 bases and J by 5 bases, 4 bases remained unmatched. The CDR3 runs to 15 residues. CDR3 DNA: TGTGCCAGCAGTGATCCCGGACAGGGGGACAATGAGCAGTTCTTC. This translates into CASSDPGQGDNEQFF.

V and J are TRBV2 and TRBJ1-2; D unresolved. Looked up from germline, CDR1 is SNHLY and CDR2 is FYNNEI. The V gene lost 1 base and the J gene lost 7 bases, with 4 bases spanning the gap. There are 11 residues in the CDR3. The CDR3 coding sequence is TGTGCCAGCAGTGAAGGTCGTGGCTACACCTTC. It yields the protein CASSEGRGYTF. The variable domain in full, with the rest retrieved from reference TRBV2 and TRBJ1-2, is EPEVTQTPSHQVTQMGQEVILRCVPISNHLYFYWYRQILGQKVEFLVSFYNNEISEKSEIFDDQFSVERPDGSNFTLKIRSTKLEDSAMYFCASSEGRGYTFGSGTRLTVV.

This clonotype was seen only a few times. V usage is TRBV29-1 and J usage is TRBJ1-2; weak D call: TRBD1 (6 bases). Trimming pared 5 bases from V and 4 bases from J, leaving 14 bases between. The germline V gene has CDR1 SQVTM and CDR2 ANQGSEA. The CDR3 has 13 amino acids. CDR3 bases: TGCAGCGTTCCAGGGGCCTCCCGCTATGGCTACACCTTC. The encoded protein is CSVPGASRYGYTF.

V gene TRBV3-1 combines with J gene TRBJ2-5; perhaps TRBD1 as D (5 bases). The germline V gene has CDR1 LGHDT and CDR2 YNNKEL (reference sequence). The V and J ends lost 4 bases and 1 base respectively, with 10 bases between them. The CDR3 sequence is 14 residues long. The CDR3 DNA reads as TGTGCCAGCAGCCGAAAACAGGTCCAAGAGACCCAGTACTTC. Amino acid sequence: CASSRKQVQETQYF.

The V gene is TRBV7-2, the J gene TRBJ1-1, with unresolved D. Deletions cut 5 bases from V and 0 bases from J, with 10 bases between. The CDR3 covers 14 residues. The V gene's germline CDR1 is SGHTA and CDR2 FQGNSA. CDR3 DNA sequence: TGTGCCAGCAGCCCCTCCCGCCTGAACACTGAAGCTTTCTTT. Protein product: CASSPSRLNTEAFF.

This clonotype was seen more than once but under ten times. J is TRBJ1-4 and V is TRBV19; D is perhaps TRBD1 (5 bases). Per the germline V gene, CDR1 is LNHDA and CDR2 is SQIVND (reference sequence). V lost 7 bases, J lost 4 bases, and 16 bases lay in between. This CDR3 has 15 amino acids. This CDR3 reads CASTDSWGINEKLFF. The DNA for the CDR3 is TGTGCCAGTACCGACAGTTGGGGGATTAATGAAAAACTGTTTTTT.

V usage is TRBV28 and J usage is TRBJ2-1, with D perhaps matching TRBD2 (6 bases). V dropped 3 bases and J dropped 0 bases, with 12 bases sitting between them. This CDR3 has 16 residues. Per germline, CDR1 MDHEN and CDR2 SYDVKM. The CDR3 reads CASSFGGLSSYNEQFF. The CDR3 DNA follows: TGTGCCAGCAGTTTCGGGGGTTTGAGCTCCTACAATGAGCAGTTCTTC.

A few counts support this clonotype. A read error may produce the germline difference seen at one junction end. The CDR3, as DNA: TGTGCCAGCAGCCCCCACGACCCGGGTCTGGACTTC. Residues: CASSPHDPGLDF. This chain uses TRBV7-8 with TRBJ2-7; D not certain. Germline CDR1 SGHVS, CDR2 FQNEAQ. This CDR3 is built from 12 residues.

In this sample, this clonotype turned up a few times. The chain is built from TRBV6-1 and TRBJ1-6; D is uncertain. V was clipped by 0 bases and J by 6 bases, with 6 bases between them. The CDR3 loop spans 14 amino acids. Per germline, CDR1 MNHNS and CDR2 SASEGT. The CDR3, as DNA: TGTGCCAGCAGTGAAGCGCTCCGTAATTCACCCCTCCACTTT. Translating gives CASSEALRNSPLHF.

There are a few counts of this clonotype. As DNA, the CDR3 is TGTGCCAGCAGTGAAAATATGGGAGCATATCGAGCTTTCTTT. Its protein product is CASSENMGAYRAFF. The gene calls are TRBV6-1 and TRBJ1-1; the D is unclear. CDR1 MNHNS and CDR2 SASEGT come from the germline V gene. The CDR3 length is 14 residues. V was pared by 2 bases and J by 10 bases, with 17 bases between.

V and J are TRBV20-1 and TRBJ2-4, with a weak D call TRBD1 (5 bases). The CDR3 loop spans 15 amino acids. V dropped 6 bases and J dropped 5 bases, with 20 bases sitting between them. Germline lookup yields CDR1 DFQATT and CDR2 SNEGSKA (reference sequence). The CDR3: CSAPGQAGHQNIQYF. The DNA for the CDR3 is TGCAGTGCCCCAGGACAAGCTGGACACCAAAACATTCAGTACTTC.

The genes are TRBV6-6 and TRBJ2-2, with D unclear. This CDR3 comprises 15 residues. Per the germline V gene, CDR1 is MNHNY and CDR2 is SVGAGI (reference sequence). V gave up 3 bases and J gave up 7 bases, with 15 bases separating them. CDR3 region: CASSYSGLGNGELFF. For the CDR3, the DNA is TGTGCCAGCAGTTATTCCGGGCTTGGGAACGGGGAGCTGTTTTTT.

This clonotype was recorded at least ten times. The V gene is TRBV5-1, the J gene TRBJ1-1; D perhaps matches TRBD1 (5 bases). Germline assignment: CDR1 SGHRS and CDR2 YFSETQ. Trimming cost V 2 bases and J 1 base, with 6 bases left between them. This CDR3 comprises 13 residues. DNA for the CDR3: TGCGCCAGCAGCTTCACAGGGAACACTGAAGCTTTCTTT. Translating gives CASSFTGNTEAFF.

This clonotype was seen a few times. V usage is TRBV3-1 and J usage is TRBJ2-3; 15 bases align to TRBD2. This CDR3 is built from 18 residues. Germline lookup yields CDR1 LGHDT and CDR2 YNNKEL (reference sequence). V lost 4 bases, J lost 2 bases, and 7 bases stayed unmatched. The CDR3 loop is CASSLTGTSGGYTDTQYF. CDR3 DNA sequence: TGTGCCAGCAGCCTAACCGGGACTAGCGGGGGGTACACAGATACGCAGTATTTT.

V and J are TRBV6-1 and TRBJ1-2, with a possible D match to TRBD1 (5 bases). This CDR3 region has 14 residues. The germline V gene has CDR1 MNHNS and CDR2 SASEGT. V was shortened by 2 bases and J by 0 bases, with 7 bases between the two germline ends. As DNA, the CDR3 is TGTGCCAGCAGTGAACGGGGCTCTAACTATGGCTACACCTTC. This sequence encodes CASSERGSNYGYTF.

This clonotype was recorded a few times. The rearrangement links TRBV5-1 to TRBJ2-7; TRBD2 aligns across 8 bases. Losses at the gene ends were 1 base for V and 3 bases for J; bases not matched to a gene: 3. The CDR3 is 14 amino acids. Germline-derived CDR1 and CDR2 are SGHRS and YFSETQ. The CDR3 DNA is TGCGCCAGCAGCTTGCGGGGGGGGTACTACGAGCAGTACTTC. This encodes CASSLRGGYYEQYF.

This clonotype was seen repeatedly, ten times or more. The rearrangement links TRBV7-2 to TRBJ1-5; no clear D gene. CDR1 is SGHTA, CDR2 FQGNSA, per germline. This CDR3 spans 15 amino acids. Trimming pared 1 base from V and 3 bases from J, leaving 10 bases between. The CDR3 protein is CASSLVVRNNQPQHF. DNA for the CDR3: TGTGCCAGCAGCTTAGTAGTCCGGAACAATCAGCCCCAGCATTTT.

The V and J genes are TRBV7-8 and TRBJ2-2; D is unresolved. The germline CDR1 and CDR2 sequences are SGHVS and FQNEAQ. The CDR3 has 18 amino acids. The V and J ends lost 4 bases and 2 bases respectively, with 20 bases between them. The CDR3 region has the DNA TGTGCCAGCAGCTCAAAGGTCGCCGGGCTTACTAACACCGGGGAGCTGTTTTTT. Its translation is CASSSKVAGLTNTGELFF.

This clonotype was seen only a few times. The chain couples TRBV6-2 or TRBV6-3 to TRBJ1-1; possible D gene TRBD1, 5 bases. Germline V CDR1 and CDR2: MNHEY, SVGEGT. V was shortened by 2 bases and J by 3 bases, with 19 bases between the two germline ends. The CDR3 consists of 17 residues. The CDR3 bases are TGTGCCAGCAGTTACAAAAGGGGCCAAAATTTGGACACTGAAGCTTTCTTT. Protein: CASSYKRGQNLDTEAFF.